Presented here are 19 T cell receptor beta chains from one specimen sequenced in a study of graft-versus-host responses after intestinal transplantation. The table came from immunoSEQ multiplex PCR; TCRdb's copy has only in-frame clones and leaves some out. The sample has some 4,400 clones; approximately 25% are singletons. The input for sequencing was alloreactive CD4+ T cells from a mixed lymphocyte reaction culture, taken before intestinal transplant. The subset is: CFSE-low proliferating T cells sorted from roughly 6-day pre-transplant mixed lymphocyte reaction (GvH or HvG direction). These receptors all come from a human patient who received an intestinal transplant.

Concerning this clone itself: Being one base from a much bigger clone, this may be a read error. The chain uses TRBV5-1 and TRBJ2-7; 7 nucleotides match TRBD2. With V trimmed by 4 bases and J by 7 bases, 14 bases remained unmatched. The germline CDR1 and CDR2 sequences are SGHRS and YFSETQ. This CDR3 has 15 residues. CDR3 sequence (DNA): TGCGCCAGCAGCCCTGGTGTCGCGGGGGTTCGGGAGCAGTACTTC. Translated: CASSPGVAGVREQYF.

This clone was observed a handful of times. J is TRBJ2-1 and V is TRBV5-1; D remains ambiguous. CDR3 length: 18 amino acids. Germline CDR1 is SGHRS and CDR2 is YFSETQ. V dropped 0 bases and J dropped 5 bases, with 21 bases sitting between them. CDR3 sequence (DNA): TGCGCCAGCAGCTTGGCCTCGGTTCTGTTAGGAGCGAACAATGAGCAGTTCTTC. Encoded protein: CASSLASVLLGANNEQFF.

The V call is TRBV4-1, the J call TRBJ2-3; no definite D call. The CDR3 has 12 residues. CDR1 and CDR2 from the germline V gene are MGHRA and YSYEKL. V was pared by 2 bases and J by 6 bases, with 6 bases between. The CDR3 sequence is CASSQSGDTQYF. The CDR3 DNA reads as TGCGCCAGCAGCCAATCTGGGGATACGCAGTATTTT.

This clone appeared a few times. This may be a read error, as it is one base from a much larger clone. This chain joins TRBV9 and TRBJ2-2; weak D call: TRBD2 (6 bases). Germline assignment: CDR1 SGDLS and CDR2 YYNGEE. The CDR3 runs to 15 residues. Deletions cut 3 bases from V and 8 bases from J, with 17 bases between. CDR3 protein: CASSAGQRGGGELFF. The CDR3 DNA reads TGTGCCAGCAGCGCCGGGCAGCGTGGAGGGGGGGAGCTGTTTTTT. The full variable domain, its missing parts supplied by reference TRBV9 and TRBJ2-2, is DSGVTQTPKHLITATGQRVTLRCSPRSGDLSVYWYQQSLDQGLQFLIQYYNGEERAKGNILERFSAQQFPDLHSELNLSSLELGDSALYFCASSAGQRGGGELFFGEGSRLTVL.

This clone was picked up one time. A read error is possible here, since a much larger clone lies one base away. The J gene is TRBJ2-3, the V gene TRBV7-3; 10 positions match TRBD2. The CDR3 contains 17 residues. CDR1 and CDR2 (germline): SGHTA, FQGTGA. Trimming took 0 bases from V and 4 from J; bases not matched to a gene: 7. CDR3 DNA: TGTGCCAGCAGCTTAACGTGCCTAGCGGGAGCGGCAGATACGCAGTATTTT. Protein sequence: CASSLTCLAGAADTQYF.

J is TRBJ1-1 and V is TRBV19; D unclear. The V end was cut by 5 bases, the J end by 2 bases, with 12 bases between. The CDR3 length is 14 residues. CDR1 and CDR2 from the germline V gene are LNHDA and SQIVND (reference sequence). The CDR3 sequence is CASSRRIQNTEAFF. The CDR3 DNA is TGTGCCAGTAGTCGGAGAATACAAAACACTGAAGCTTTCTTT.

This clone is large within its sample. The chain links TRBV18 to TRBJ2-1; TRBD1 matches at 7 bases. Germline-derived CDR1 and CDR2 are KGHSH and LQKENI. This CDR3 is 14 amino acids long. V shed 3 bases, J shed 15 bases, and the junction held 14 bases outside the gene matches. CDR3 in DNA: TGTGCCAGCTCACCCCATCAAGACAGGGTTATGTTGTTCTTC. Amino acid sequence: CASSPHQDRVMLFF. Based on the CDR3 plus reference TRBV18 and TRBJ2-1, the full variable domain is NAGVMQNPRHLVRRRGQEARLRCSPMKGHSHVYWYRQLPEEGLKFMVYLQKENIIDESGMPKERFSAEFPKEGPSILRIQQVVRGDSAAYFCASSPHQDRVMLFFGPGTRLTVL.

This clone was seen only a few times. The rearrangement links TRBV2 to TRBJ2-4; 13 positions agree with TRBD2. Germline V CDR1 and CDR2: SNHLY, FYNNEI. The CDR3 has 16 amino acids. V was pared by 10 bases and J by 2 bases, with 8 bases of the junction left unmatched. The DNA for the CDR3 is TGTGCCATTCGGACTAGCGGGGGATCAACCAAAAACATTCAGTACTTC. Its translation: CAIRTSGGSTKNIQYF.

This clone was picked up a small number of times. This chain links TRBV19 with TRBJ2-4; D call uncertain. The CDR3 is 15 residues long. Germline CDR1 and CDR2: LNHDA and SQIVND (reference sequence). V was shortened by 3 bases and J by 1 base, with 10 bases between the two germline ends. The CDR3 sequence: CASSIAGVAKNIQYF. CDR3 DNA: TGTGCCAGTAGTATCGCTGGGGTGGCCAAAAACATTCAGTACTTC.

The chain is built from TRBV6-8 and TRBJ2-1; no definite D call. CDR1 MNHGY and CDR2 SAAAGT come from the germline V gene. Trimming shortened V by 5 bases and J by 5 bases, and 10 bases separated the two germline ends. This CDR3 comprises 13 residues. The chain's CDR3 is CASSRLLNNEQFF. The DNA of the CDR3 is TGTGCCAGCAGTCGGCTTCTAAACAATGAGCAGTTCTTC.

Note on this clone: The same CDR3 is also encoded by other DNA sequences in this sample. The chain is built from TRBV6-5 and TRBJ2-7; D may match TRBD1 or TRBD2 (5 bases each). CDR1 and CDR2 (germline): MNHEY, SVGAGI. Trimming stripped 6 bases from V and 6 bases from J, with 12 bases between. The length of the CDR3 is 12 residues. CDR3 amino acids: CASRGEGREQYF. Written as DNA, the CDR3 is TGTGCCAGCAGGGGCGAGGGGCGCGAGCAGTACTTC.

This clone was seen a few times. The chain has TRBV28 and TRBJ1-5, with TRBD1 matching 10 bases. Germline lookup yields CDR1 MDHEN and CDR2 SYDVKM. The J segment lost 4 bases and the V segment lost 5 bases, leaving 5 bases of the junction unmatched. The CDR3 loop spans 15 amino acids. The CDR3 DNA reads TGTGCCAGCAGTCCCCCGGGACAGGGGAATCAGCCCCAGCATTTT. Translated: CASSPPGQGNQPQHF.

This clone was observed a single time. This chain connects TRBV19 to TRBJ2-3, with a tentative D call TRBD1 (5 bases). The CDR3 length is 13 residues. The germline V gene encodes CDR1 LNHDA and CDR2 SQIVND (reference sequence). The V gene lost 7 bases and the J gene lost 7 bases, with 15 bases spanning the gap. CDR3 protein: CASMSRGGHTQYF. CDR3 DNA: TGTGCCAGTATGTCTAGGGGTGGTCATACGCAGTATTTT. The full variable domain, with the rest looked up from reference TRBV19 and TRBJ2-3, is DGGITQSPKYLFRKEGQNVTLSCEQNLNHDAMYWYRQDPGQGLRLIYYSQIVNDFQKGDIAEGYSVSREKKESFPLTVTSAQKNPTAFYLCASMSRGGHTQYFGPGTRLTVL.

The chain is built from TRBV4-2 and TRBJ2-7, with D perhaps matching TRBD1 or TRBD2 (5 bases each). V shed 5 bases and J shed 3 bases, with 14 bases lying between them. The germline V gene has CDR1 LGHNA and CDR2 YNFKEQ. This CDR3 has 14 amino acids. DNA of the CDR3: TGTGCCAGCAGCTTGGGACCAAACTACTACGAGCAGTACTTC. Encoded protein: CASSLGPNYYEQYF.

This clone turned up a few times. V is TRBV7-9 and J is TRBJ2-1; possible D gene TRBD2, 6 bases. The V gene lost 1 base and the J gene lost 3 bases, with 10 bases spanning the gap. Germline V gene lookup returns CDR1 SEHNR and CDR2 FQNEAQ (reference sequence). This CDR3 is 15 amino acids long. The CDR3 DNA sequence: TGTGCCAGCAGCTTAGAGGGACTCATCTACAATGAGCAGTTCTTC. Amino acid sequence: CASSLEGLIYNEQFF.

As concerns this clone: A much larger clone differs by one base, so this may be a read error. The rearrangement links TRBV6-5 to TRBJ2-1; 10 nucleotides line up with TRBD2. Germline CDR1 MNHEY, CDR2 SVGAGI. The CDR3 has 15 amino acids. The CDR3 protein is CARRLAGGPYNEQFF. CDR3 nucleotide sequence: TGTGCCCGCAGGTTAGCGGGGGGCCCCTACAATGAGCAGTTCTTC.

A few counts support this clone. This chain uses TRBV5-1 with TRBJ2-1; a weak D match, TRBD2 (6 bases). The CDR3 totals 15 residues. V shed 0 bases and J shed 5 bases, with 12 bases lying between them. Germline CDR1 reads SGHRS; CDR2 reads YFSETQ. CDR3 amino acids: CASSLAGRGDNEQFF. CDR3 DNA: TGCGCCAGCAGCTTGGCCGGGCGGGGTGACAATGAGCAGTTCTTC.

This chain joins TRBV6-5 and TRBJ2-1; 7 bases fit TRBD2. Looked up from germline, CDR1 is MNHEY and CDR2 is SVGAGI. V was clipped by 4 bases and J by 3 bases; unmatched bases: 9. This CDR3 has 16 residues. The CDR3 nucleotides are TGTGCCAGCAGTTTAGGGCGGGAGTCATTCTACAATGAGCAGTTCTTC. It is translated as CASSLGRESFYNEQFF.

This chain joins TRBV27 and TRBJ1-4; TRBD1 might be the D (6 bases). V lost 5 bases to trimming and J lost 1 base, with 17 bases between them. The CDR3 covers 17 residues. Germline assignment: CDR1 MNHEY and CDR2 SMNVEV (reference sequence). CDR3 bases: TGTGCCAGCAGTCCACTCCGGGGGGCAGGAACTAATGAAAAACTGTTTTTT. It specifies CASSPLRGAGTNEKLFF.